A single sample is the source of the 28 T cell receptor beta chains below, sequenced in a study of radiation and T cells in renal cell carcinoma. Profiling relied on immunoSEQ multiplex PCR, and the TCRdb table lists in-frame clones only, not all of them. The table lists some 120,000 clones, around nine tenths of them singletons. As to time point: blood 2 weeks post-SBRT. As to treatment: 15 Gy SBRT to primary tumor, nephrectomy 4 weeks later. This specimen consisted of blood, obtained from a patient whose treatment included radiotherapy and nephrectomy. The receptors shown here come from a woman aged 65 to 85 with renal cell carcinoma.

The sample holds one count of this clone. The V call is TRBV28, the J call TRBJ1-5, with D unresolved. V was clipped by 6 bases and J by 3 bases, with 6 bases between them. Germline values: CDR1 MDHEN, CDR2 SYDVKM. The CDR3 runs 12 residues. For the CDR3, the DNA is TGTGCCAGCAGCGAGGACAATCAGCCCCAGCATTTT. Amino acid sequence: CASSEDNQPQHF.

The chain joins TRBV5-4 to TRBJ2-5; 13 bases align to TRBD2. CDR3 size: 15 residues. Germline V gene sequence: CDR1 SGHNT, CDR2 YYREEE (reference sequence). The V gene end was trimmed by 4 bases and the J gene end by 5 bases; junction bases not matched to a gene: 5. The CDR3 sequence: CASSGGLAGTETQYF. CDR3 bases: TGTGCCAGCAGCGGGGGACTAGCGGGGACCGAGACCCAGTACTTC.

J is TRBJ2-3 and V is TRBV29-1; D unclear. V gave up 6 bases and J gave up 2 bases, with 12 bases separating them. In germline, CDR1 is SQVTM, CDR2 ANQGSEA. This CDR3 contains 13 residues. The CDR3 DNA sequence: TGCAGCGTGCCTTGGGATAACACAGATACGCAGTATTTT. This codes for CSVPWDNTDTQYF.

The chain employs TRBV30 and TRBJ1-2; 8 nucleotides match TRBD1. Germline loops: CDR1 GTSNPN, CDR2 SVGIG (reference sequence). Trimming cost V 0 bases and J 4 bases; bases outside gene matches: 7. The CDR3 is 15 amino acids. CDR3 coding DNA: TGTGCCTGGAGTGTGGGCAGGGGGCTTGGCTATGGCTACACCTTC. Encoded protein: CAWSVGRGLGYGYTF.

This chain links TRBV6-5 with TRBJ1-1; the match to TRBD1 covers 9 bases. Germline values: CDR1 MNHEY, CDR2 SVGAGI. The CDR3 runs to 16 residues. V trimming: 0 bases; J trimming: 6 bases; junction bases outside the gene matches: 8. DNA for the CDR3: TGTGCCAGCAGTTACTCCGGGACAGGGAGGATCGCTGAAGCTTTCTTT. This gives the protein CASSYSGTGRIAEAFF.

The V and J genes are TRBV5-1 and TRBJ2-7; weak D call: TRBD1 (6 bases). V was shortened by 4 bases and J by 6 bases, with 17 bases between the two germline ends. Germline V gene lookup returns CDR1 SGHRS and CDR2 YFSETQ. The CDR3 loop spans 14 amino acids. CDR3 residues: CASSPGTRGGEQYF. In DNA, the CDR3 is TGCGCCAGCAGCCCAGGGACAAGAGGGGGCGAGCAGTACTTC.

The chain joins TRBV29-1 to TRBJ2-7; possibly TRBD1 or TRBD2 for D (5 bases each). The germline V and J ends were trimmed by 8 bases and 4 bases, with 18 bases remaining between them. The CDR3 has 13 amino acids. Germline-derived CDR1 and CDR2 are SQVTM and ANQGSEA. The CDR3 loop reads CSCGTLGRYEQYF. CDR3 DNA sequence: TGCAGCTGTGGGACGCTCGGAAGGTACGAGCAGTACTTC.

The chain is built from TRBV7-2 and TRBJ2-3; 7 bases are a match to TRBD2. The CDR3 has 17 residues. V was pared by 1 base and J by 0 bases, with 7 bases of the junction left unmatched. From germline, CDR1 is SGHTA and CDR2 FQGNSA. DNA for the CDR3: TGTGCCAGCAGCTTAGTTTCCAGCGGGGTTAGCACAGATACGCAGTATTTT. This codes for CASSLVSSGVSTDTQYF.

The J gene is TRBJ2-5, the V gene TRBV19, with 8 nucleotides matching TRBD1. The CDR3 is 15 amino acids. The V gene's germline CDR1 is LNHDA and CDR2 SQIVND (reference sequence). The V segment lost 6 bases and the J segment 5 bases; nucleotides outside the gene matches: 11. Here the CDR3 DNA reads TGTGCCAGTAGCCCACAGGGGGAGGCGTGGGAGACCCAGTACTTC. It encodes CASSPQGEAWETQYF.

Written as DNA, the CDR3 is TGTGCTAGTGCCGAAGGCAATCTCGTGACAGATACGCAGTATTTT. Translating gives CASAEGNLVTDTQYF. This chain links TRBV12-5 with TRBJ2-3; D ambiguous. V shed 7 bases and J shed 3 bases, with 17 bases lying between them. CDR1 is LGHNT, CDR2 FRNRAP, per germline. This CDR3 spans 15 amino acids.

The genes are TRBV5-4 and TRBJ2-3; no clear D. Per the germline V gene, CDR1 is SGHNT and CDR2 is YYREEE (reference sequence). The ends were cut back, 5 bases at V and 0 bases at J, with 13 bases in the middle. The CDR3 consists of 15 residues. The CDR3 DNA reads as TGTGCCAGCAGTCCGAATCAGGTTAGCACAGATACGCAGTATTTT. Translating gives CASSPNQVSTDTQYF. Variable domain in full (rest from reference TRBV5-4 and TRBJ2-3): ETGVTQSPTHLIKTRGQQVTLRCSSQSGHNTVSWYQQALGQGPQFIFQYYREEENGRGNFPPRFSGLQFPNYSSELNVNALELDDSALYLCASSPNQVSTDTQYFGPGTRLTVL.

The chain employs TRBV10-3 and TRBJ1-2; 7 nucleotides agree with TRBD1. The germline V gene has CDR1 ENHRY and CDR2 SYGVKD. The CDR3 length is 13 residues. The junction had 3 bases not matched to a gene; V was cut back by 4 bases and J by 4 bases. This CDR3 is CAISGGQIYGYTF. In nucleotides, the CDR3 is TGTGCCATCAGTGGGGGACAGATCTATGGCTACACCTTC.

The J gene is TRBJ1-2, the V gene TRBV10-3; D is ambiguous. V lost 3 bases and J 0 bases, leaving 20 bases between the germline ends. This CDR3 has 18 amino acids. Germline values: CDR1 ENHRY, CDR2 SYGVKD. The CDR3 here is CAISDLLAGRSANYGYTF. CDR3 nucleotides: TGTGCCATCAGTGACCTCCTGGCAGGACGGTCAGCTAACTATGGCTACACCTTC.

Only a few counts were recorded for this clone. This chain connects TRBV6-1 to TRBJ1-3; tentative D call: TRBD1 (5 bases). This CDR3 is built from 15 residues. Trimming removed 2 bases from V and 0 bases from J, with 8 bases in between. Looked up from germline, CDR1 is MNHNS and CDR2 is SASEGT. CDR3: CASSEQGYSGNTIYF. The CDR3, as DNA: TGTGCCAGCAGTGAACAGGGTTACTCTGGAAACACCATATATTTT.

Turning to this clone: One junction end does not reproduce the germline sequence, and a read error may be involved. This chain joins TRBV9 and TRBJ1-3, with D possibly being TRBD1 (6 bases). Germline CDR1 and CDR2: SGDLS and YYNGEE. The CDR3 has 15 amino acids. The chain's CDR3 is CASSSGEGRGDTIYF. The DNA for the CDR3 is TGTGCCAGCAGCTCAGGGGAGGGTCGTGGAGACACCATATATTTT.

The chain joins TRBV11-3 to TRBJ2-1; TRBD2 matches 8 bases. With 1 base clipped from V and 3 bases from J, the junction kept 5 bases outside the gene matches. The germline V gene has CDR1 SGHNT and CDR2 YENEEA. This CDR3 has 16 residues. The CDR3 DNA sequence: TGTGCCAGCAGCTTAGTTACTAGCGGTTACTACAATGAGCAGTTCTTC. Translating gives CASSLVTSGYYNEQFF. Using reference TRBV11-3 and TRBJ2-1 for the parts outside the CDR3, the full variable domain is EAGVVQSPRYKIIEKKQPVAFWCNPISGHNTLYWYLQNLGQGPELLIRYENEEAVDDSQLPKDRFSAERLKGVDSTLKIQPAELGDSAVYLCASSLVTSGYYNEQFFGPGTRLTVL.

The chain uses TRBV29-1 and TRBJ1-1, with 8 nucleotides matching TRBD1. Trimming at V came to 3 bases and at J to 3 bases, leaving 6 bases not matched to a gene. Germline values: CDR1 SQVTM, CDR2 ANQGSEA. The CDR3 is made up of 14 amino acids. The CDR3: CSVDLDRGDTEAFF. The CDR3 DNA sequence: TGCAGCGTTGACTTAGACAGGGGCGACACTGAAGCTTTCTTT.

J is TRBJ2-7 and V is TRBV5-6; D is possibly TRBD1 (6 bases). With 0 bases removed from V and 9 bases from J, the gap between germline ends came to 16 bases. This CDR3 is built from 14 residues. Germline V gene sequence: CDR1 SGHDT, CDR2 YYEEEE. The CDR3 nucleotides read TGTGCCAGCAGCTTGGCAGGGGTGGGGTTCGGGCAGTACTTC. This gives the protein CASSLAGVGFGQYF. The complete variable domain, with remaining parts taken from reference TRBV5-6 and TRBJ2-7, reads DAGVTQSPTHLIKTRGQQVTLRCSPKSGHDTVSWYQQALGQGPQFIFQYYEEEERQRGNFPDRFSGHQFPNYSSELNVNALLLGDSALYLCASSLAGVGFGQYFGPGTRLTVT.

V gene TRBV19 combines with J gene TRBJ1-6, with 7 bases lining up with TRBD1. The length of the CDR3 is 16 residues. Germline-derived CDR1 and CDR2 are LNHDA and SQIVND (reference sequence). V was pared by 4 bases and J by 9 bases, with 12 bases of the junction left unmatched. The CDR3 nucleotides read TGTGCCAGTAGTAGTGGACAGGCCGCAGGGGGTTCACCCCTCCACTTT. Protein sequence: CASSSGQAAGGSPLHF.

The J gene is TRBJ2-1, the V gene TRBV30; 12 bases are a match to TRBD2. Germline V CDR1 and CDR2: GTSNPN, SVGIG (reference sequence). The CDR3 runs to 15 residues. V lost 3 bases to trimming and J lost 5 bases; unmatched junction nucleotides: 5. The CDR3 is CAWSRTSGKNNEQFF. CDR3 nucleotide sequence: TGTGCCTGGAGCCGGACTAGCGGGAAAAACAATGAGCAGTTCTTC.

This clone was counted once. V is TRBV7-8 and J is TRBJ1-6; TRBD1 matches 7 bases. V dropped 1 base and J dropped 3; count of bases not matched to a gene: 0. CDR1 and CDR2 from the germline V gene are SGHVS and FQNEAQ. The CDR3 is made up of 15 amino acids. CDR3 in amino acids: CASSLGQGYNSPLHF. The CDR3 region has the DNA TGTGCCAGCAGCTTAGGACAGGGCTATAATTCACCCCTCCACTTT. Based on the CDR3 plus reference TRBV7-8 and TRBJ1-6, the full variable domain is GAGVSQSPRYKVAKRGQDVALRCDPISGHVSLFWYQQALGQGPEFLTYFQNEAQLDKSGLPSDRFFAERPEGSVSTLKIQRTQQEDSAVYLCASSLGQGYNSPLHFGNGTRLTVT.

This clone appeared once. The chain couples TRBV2 to TRBJ1-2; D unresolved. The CDR3 is 10 amino acids. V was trimmed by 4 bases and J by 7 bases, leaving 4 bases between them. Germline assignment: CDR1 SNHLY and CDR2 FYNNEI. The CDR3 DNA reads TGTGCCAGCAGTGCCGGTGGCTACACCTTC. Residues: CASSAGGYTF.

The chain employs TRBV29-1 and TRBJ2-1; 8 nucleotides match TRBD2. The V gene end was trimmed by 3 bases and the J gene end by 7 bases; junction bases not matched to a gene: 5. The germline V gene encodes CDR1 SQVTM and CDR2 ANQGSEA. This CDR3 is built from 13 residues. For the CDR3, the DNA is TGCAGCGTTGAGGGACTAGGGGGGAATGAGCAGTTCTTC. Its protein is CSVEGLGGNEQFF.

The chain carries TRBV6-1 and TRBJ1-2; D ambiguous. CDR1 and CDR2 from the germline V gene are MNHNS and SASEGT. V was pared by 4 bases and J by 0 bases, with 12 bases between. The CDR3 is 15 residues long. The CDR3 loop is CASSGVREANYGYTF. The CDR3 DNA reads as TGTGCCAGCAGTGGGGTGAGGGAGGCTAACTATGGCTACACCTTC.

This clone was seen only a few times. This chain links TRBV7-3 with TRBJ1-1; D may be TRBD1 (5 bases). This CDR3 is built from 16 residues. Trimming left V 5 bases short and J 1 base short, with 17 bases between. The germline V gene has CDR1 SGHTA and CDR2 FQGTGA. Here the CDR3 DNA reads TGTGCCAGCAGCGCCTCCCGCGGGACGGCGAACACTGAAGCTTTCTTT. Translation gives CASSASRGTANTEAFF. The entire variable domain, with the rest obtained from reference TRBV7-3 and TRBJ1-1, is as follows: GAGVSQTPSNKVTEKGKYVELRCDPISGHTALYWYRQSLGQGPEFLIYFQGTGAADDSGLPNDRFFAVRPEGSVSTLKIQRTERGDSAVYLCASSASRGTANTEAFFGQGTRLTVV.

The chain combines TRBV6-5 with TRBJ2-1; 11 bases are shared with TRBD2. The CDR3 is 15 residues long. V was pared by 5 bases and J by 9 bases, with 9 bases of the junction left unmatched. CDR1 and CDR2 (germline): MNHEY, SVGAGI. The CDR3 coding sequence is TGTGCCAGCAGTGCCCCTAGCGGGGGGAAGGGTGAGCAGTTCTTC. It translates to CASSAPSGGKGEQFF.

This chain connects TRBV5-4 to TRBJ2-5; TRBD1 or TRBD2 may be the D gene (5 bases each). The CDR3 has 15 residues. The V gene's germline CDR1 is SGHNT and CDR2 YYREEE (reference sequence). Trimming took 5 bases from V and 5 from J, leaving 19 bases between them. CDR3 region: CASRKREGMGETQYF. The CDR3, as DNA: TGTGCCAGCAGAAAACGTGAGGGGATGGGGGAGACCCAGTACTTC.

This clone is a singleton in its sample. The chain employs TRBV6-5 and TRBJ1-6; 8 bases are a match to TRBD1. Per germline, CDR1 MNHEY and CDR2 SVGAGI. This CDR3 has 16 residues. The junction had 5 bases not matched to a gene; V was cut back by 0 bases and J by 7 bases. The CDR3 region has the DNA TGTGCCAGCAGTTACTCGGACAGGGTGGGCAATTCACCCCTCCACTTT. Translated: CASSYSDRVGNSPLHF.